These T cell receptor beta chains were read from a single sample in a study of T cell repertoires in cytomegalovirus infection. In TCRdb, the reads were re-called with MiXCR into one record per CDR3 protein. The sample gives around 740,000 distinct CDR3 sequences, roughly 36% of which show up once; 2.5% to 3.5% is in the top ten. The sample consisted of PBMCs. Every receptor here comes from a human donor in good health (CMV status not recorded). Some clones in this sample may be carry-over from other donors' samples. CDR3s include the opening cysteine and the closing phenylalanine or tryptophan. A D gene is named only where the DNA matches it firmly. Clone size is given for some rows only: seen once, a few or many times, or a class if the clone is expanded.

D,V,size,J,length,DNA,CDR3
NA,TRBV20-1,few,TRBJ2-5,10,TGCAGTGCTGGTGAAGAGACCCAGTACTTC,CSAGEETQYF
NA,TRBV5-1,many,TRBJ1-3,13,TGTGCCAGCAGCCGAGACTCTGGAAACACCATATATTTT,CASSRDSGNTIYF
TRBD1,TRBV5-1,NA,TRBJ2-7,15,TGCGCCAGCAGCTTGGGACGGACAGGGAACTACGAGCAGTACTTC,CASSLGRTGNYEQYF
TRBD1,TRBV29-1,NA,TRBJ2-7,14,TGCAGCGTTGTGCGGACAGGATTGACCTACGAGCAGTACTTC,CSVVRTGLTYEQYF
NA,TRBV11-2,NA,TRBJ1-5,14,TGTGCCAGCAGCAGACACCTTAGCAATCAGCCCCAGCATTTT,CASSRHLSNQPQHF
TRBD2,TRBV5-4,NA,TRBJ2-3,18,TGTGCCAGCAGCTTTGGACGCGTCGGGAGGGCCTCCTCAGATACGCAGTATTTT,CASSFGRVGRASSDTQYF
NA,TRBV6-2/TRBV6-3,NA,TRBJ1-1,12,TGTGCCAGCAGACCCGATGGGGGTGAAGCTTTCTTT,CASRPDGGEAFF
NA,TRBV7-2,few,TRBJ1-2,16,TGTGCCAGCAGCTTAAATTCCCCCGGGGTTCGATATGGCTACACCTTC,CASSLNSPGVRYGYTF
NA,TRBV6-1,NA,TRBJ1-5,15,TGTGCCAGCAGACTAGAACAGGGAAGCAATCAGCCCCAGCATTTT,CASRLEQGSNQPQHF
NA,TRBV28,many,TRBJ1-6,14,TGTGCCAGCATCAGGAGCTCCTATAATTCACCCCTCCACTTT,CASIRSSYNSPLHF
NA,TRBV7-9,NA,TRBJ2-5,14,TGTGCCAGCAGCTCTGGACCCTCGCGGGAGACCCAGTACTTC,CASSSGPSRETQYF
NA,TRBV6-5,NA,TRBJ2-5,16,TGTGCCAGCAGTATGTGTAAACCCGTCGGATCAGAGACCCAGTACTTC,CASSMCKPVGSETQYF
NA,TRBV7-9,many,TRBJ2-3,15,TGTGCCAGCAGCCAAAACAGGGCCTCAACAGATACGCAGTATTTT,CASSQNRASTDTQYF
NA,TRBV7-9,NA,TRBJ2-3,14,TGTGCCAGCAGCACAACAGGGAAGGCAGATACGCAGTATTTT,CASSTTGKADTQYF
NA,TRBV28,few,TRBJ1-6,15,TGTGCCAGCCACCACACGGGGGCGGGTAATTCACCCCTCCACTTT,CASHHTGAGNSPLHF
NA,TRBV5-1,NA,TRBJ1-1,17,TGCGCCAGCAGCTTGGCCAGCCGGGCCGGGATAGGAACTGAAGCTTTCTTT,CASSLASRAGIGTEAFF
NA,TRBV7-9,few,TRBJ1-2,16,TGTGCCAGCAGCTTAGTAAATCAGGGAACTAACTATGGCTACACCTTC,CASSLVNQGTNYGYTF
NA,TRBV7-9,NA,TRBJ1-1,15,TGTGCCAGCAGCCCGATCGACAGGACAAACACTGAAGCTTTCTTT,CASSPIDRTNTEAFF
NA,TRBV4-1,few,TRBJ2-5,15,TGCGCCAGCAGCCAAGGGGATCGGGAACAAGAGACCCAGTACTTC,CASSQGDREQETQYF
NA,TRBV28,few,TRBJ1-4,14,TGTGCCAGCAGTTTGGGGGGGGTGAAGGAAAAACTGTTTTTT,CASSLGGVKEKLFF
NA,TRBV29-1,NA,TRBJ2-7,13,TGCAGCGTTGGACAAAGCCCAGCCTACGAGCAGTACTTC,CSVGQSPAYEQYF
TRBD1,TRBV3-1,NA,TRBJ2-7,13,TGTGCCAGCAGTCAGGGACAGATCCACGAGCAGTACTTC,CASSQGQIHEQYF
NA,TRBV4-1,NA,TRBJ2-1,14,TGCGCCAGCAGCCAAGAGGGGCCTTACAATGAGCAGTTCTTC,CASSQEGPYNEQFF
TRBD1,TRBV19,few,TRBJ2-7,14,TGTGCCAGTAGTATAGAAGGACAGGGCGGCGAGCAGTACTTC,CASSIEGQGGEQYF
TRBD1,TRBV29-1,few,TRBJ2-1,15,TGCAGCGTTTTGAAGGGACAGGGGGCGAGAGATGAGCAGTTCTTC,CSVLKGQGARDEQFF
TRBD1,TRBV5-1,few,TRBJ2-2,16,TGCGCCAGCAGCTTGGCCGGGACAGGGGACACCGGGGAGCTGTTTTTT,CASSLAGTGDTGELFF
NA,TRBV10-3,NA,TRBJ2-3,14,TGTGCCATCAGTGAGTCGGGGGCTGCAGATACGCAGTATTTT,CAISESGAADTQYF
NA,TRBV6-8,NA,TRBJ1-4,15,TGTGCCAGCAGTTACTCTGGCAGGGCGGATGAAAAACTGTTTTTT,CASSYSGRADEKLFF
NA,TRBV28,NA,TRBJ2-3,13,TGTGCCAGCCAATCCCCTAGCACAGATACGCAGTATTTT,CASQSPSTDTQYF
TRBD1,TRBV7-2,many,TRBJ1-1,17,TGTGCCAGCAGCTTAACTCCGGGACAGTTATTTTTTTCTGAAGCTTTCTTT,CASSLTPGQLFFSEAFF
TRBD1,TRBV27,NA,TRBJ1-6,13,TGTGCCACCAGGGGGTCCTATAATTCACCCCTCCACTTT,CATRGSYNSPLHF